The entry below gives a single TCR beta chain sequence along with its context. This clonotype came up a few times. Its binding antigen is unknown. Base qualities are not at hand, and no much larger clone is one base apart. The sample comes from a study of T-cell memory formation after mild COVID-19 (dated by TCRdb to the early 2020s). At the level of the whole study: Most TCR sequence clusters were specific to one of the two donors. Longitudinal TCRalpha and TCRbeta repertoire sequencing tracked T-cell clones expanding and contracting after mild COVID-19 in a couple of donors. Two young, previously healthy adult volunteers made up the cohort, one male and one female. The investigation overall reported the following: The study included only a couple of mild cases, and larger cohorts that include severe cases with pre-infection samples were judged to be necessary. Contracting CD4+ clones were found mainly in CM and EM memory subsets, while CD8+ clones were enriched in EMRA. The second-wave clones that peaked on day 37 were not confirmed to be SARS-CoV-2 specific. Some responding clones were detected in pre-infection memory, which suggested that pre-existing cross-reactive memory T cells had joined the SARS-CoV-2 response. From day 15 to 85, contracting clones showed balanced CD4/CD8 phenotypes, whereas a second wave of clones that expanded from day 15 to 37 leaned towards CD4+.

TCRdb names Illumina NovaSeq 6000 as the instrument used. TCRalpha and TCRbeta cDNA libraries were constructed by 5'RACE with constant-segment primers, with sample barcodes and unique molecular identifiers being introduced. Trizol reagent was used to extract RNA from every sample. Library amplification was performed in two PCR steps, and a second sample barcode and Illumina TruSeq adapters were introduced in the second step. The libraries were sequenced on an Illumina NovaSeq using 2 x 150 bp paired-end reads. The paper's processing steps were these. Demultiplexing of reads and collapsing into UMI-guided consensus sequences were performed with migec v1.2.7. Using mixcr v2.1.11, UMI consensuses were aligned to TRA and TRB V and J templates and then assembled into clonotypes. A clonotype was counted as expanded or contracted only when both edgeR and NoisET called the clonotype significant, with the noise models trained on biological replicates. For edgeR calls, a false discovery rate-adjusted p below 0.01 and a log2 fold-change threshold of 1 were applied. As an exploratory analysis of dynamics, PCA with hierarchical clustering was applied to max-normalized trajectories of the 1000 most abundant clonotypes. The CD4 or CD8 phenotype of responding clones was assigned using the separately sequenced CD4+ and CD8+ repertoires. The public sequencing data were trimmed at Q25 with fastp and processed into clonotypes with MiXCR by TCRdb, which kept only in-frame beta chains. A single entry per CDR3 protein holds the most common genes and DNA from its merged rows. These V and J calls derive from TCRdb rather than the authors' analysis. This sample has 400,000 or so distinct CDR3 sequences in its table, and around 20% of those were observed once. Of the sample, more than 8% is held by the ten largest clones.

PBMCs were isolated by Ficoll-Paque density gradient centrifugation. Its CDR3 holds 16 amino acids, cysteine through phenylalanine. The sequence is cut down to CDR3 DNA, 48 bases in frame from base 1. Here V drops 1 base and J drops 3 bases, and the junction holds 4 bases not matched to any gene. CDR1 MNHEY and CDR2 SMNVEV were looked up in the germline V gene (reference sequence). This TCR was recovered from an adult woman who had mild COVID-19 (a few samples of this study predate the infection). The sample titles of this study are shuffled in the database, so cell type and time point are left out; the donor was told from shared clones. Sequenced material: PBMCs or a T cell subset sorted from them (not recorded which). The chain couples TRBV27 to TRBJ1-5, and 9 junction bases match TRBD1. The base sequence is TGTGCCAGCAGTTTATTAGGACAGGGGTTCAATCAGCCCCAGCATTTT. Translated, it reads CASSLLGQGFNQPQHF.